This TCR beta chain was obtained from a study of tumor and adjacent non-tumor tissue in lung cancer. Study-wide findings and caveats: Tumor tissue had significantly higher TCR diversity than normal lung. Tumor repertoires had a smaller top 100 clone share than normal lung. Shorter survival was associated with higher TCR diversity in tumors.

Germline V CDR1 and CDR2: SGHKS, YYEKEE (reference sequence). The CDR3 runs 13 residues. Three rounds of nested PCR, following a modified ARM-PCR protocol, produced the TCRbeta library. TCRdb recomputed calls from the multiplex PCR reads with MiXCR, one row per CDR3 protein. The sample has 84,000 or so distinct CDR3 sequences, approximately 57% seen once. The template was RNA from unsorted bulk tissue. Regarding this clonotype: Antigen specificity is unknown. Germline and junction disagree at one end, which may indicate a read error.

Specimen: lung tumor tissue. This clonotype was sampled from a man aged 65-85 years with non-small cell lung cancer. The chain recombines TRBV5-5 with TRBJ2-5, with D possibly matching TRBD1 (6 bases). The CDR3 bases are TGTGCCAGCAGCTCAGGACAGATAGAGACCCAGAACTTC. Its protein product is CASSSGQIETQNF.